The present entry profiles one T cell receptor (beta chain) with its context. These data belong to a study of T-cell reconstitution after alpha-beta-depleted transplantation in children. Unique molecular identifiers featured in how the TCRbeta library was prepared. TCRdb reanalysed the PCR reads using MiXCR and keeps one entry per CDR3 protein. The data show just over 950,000 distinct CDR3 sequences, around 30% seen once. CDR3 length equals 15 residues. Per germline, CDR1 ENHRY and CDR2 SYGVKD. Trimming took 3 bases from V and 3 from J; bases not matched to a gene: 4. The rearrangement links TRBV10-3 to TRBJ2-7, with 11 positions matching TRBD2. The input for sequencing was PBMCs, mostly from graft donor cells, taken 360 days after TCRalphabeta/CD19-depleted stem cell transplant. The origin of this receptor is a boy younger than two who had a stem cell transplant for SCID, so the T cells may come from the graft donor. The CDR3 DNA follows: TGTGCCATCAGTGATACTAGCGGGGGCAACTACGAGCAGTACTTC. Amino acids: CAISDTSGGNYEQYF.